The subject of this entry is one T cell receptor (beta chain). TCRdb keeps only in-frame clones here, not all; method: immunoSEQ multiplex PCR. The table has 70,000 to 95,000 clones, around 82% seen once; the top ten hold over 1.2%. The CDR3 has 13 residues. With 4 bases removed from V and 10 bases from J, the gap between germline ends came to 14 bases. From germline, CDR1 is SEHNR and CDR2 FQNEAQ (reference sequence). These data originate in a study of lymphopenia after photon versus proton radiotherapy. The chain joins TRBV7-9 to TRBJ2-1; D gene uncertain. This TCR came from a man aged 55 to 70 with pancreatic cancer. The specimen comprised peripheral blood, sampled from a patient treated with proton-based radiotherapy. The CDR3 nucleotides are TGTGCCAGCAGCTCCTTCCCGAGAGGCGAGCAGTTCTTC. Protein sequence: CASSSFPRGEQFF.